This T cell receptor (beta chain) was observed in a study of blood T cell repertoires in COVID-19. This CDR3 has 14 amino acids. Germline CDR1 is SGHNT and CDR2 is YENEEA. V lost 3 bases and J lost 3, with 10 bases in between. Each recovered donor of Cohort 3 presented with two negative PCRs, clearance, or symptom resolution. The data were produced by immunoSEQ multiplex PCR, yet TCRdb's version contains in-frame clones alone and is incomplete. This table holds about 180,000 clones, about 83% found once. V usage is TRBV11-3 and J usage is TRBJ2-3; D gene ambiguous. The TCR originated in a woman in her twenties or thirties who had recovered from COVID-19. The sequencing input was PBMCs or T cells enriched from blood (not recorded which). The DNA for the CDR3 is TGTGCCAGCAGCTTCCTAAGTGCGACAGATACGCAGTATTTT. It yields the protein CASSFLSATDTQYF.